The 18 T cell receptor beta chains below come from one sample, sequenced in a study of T cells after yellow fever vaccination. Via MiXCR, TCRdb re-called the 5' RACE reads, giving one row per CDR3 protein. The sample shows 450,000 to 600,000 distinct CDR3 sequences, 13% of them seen only once. Sample: PBMCs, taken on the day of the yellow fever booster vaccination. These receptors all stem from a man younger than 45 who received the YFV17D yellow fever vaccine.

This clonotype has a handful of counts. V and J are TRBV18 and TRBJ2-7, with D perhaps matching TRBD2 (7 bases). The CDR3 length is 14 residues. Trimming left V 3 bases short and J 7 bases short, with 16 bases between. CDR1 KGHSH and CDR2 LQKENI come from the germline V gene. CDR3 protein: CASSPGGPQGEQYF. The CDR3 DNA reads as TGTGCCAGCTCACCCGGGGGGCCCCAGGGGGAGCAGTACTTC.

In this sample, this clonotype turned up a few times. The rearrangement links TRBV5-1 to TRBJ2-2; 9 nucleotides agree with TRBD1. With 5 bases clipped from V and 4 bases from J, the junction kept 6 bases outside the gene matches. CDR3 length: 15 amino acids. The germline V gene encodes CDR1 SGHRS and CDR2 YFSETQ. The CDR3 region is CASRQGQGSTGELFF. The DNA for the CDR3 is TGCGCCAGCAGACAGGGACAGGGTAGCACCGGGGAGCTGTTTTTT.

This clonotype came up a few times. The genes are TRBV19 and TRBJ2-7, with 10 bases fitting TRBD2. The CDR3 is 15 residues long. The J segment lost 6 bases and the V segment lost 3 bases, leaving 8 bases of the junction unmatched. CDR1 is LNHDA and CDR2 is SQIVND in the germline V gene (reference sequence). CDR3 sequence: CASSIKREGLGEQYF. The CDR3 nucleotides are TGTGCCAGTAGTATTAAGCGGGAGGGCCTCGGCGAGCAGTACTTC.

This clonotype was counted many times. The chain employs TRBV12-3 or TRBV12-4 and TRBJ2-5, with D uncertain. Deletions cut 2 bases from V and 4 bases from J, with 8 bases between. The CDR3 runs 13 residues. CDR3 nucleotides: TGTGCCAGCAGTTTAAGAGTGGTAGAGACCCAGTACTTC. This sequence encodes CASSLRVVETQYF.

The rearrangement uses TRBV5-4 and TRBJ2-7; 7 bases agree with TRBD2. The CDR3 covers 13 residues. V lost 4 bases and J lost 4; bases outside the gene matches: 5. Germline assignment: CDR1 SGHNT and CDR2 YYREEE (reference sequence). CDR3 loop: CASSHRGVYEQYF. The CDR3 DNA sequence: TGTGCCAGCAGCCATCGGGGGGTATACGAGCAGTACTTC.

This clonotype turned up a few times. The chain combines TRBV7-9 with TRBJ1-1, with no clear D. V dropped 7 bases and J dropped 1 base, with 7 bases sitting between them. Germline assignment: CDR1 SEHNR and CDR2 FQNEAQ (reference sequence). The CDR3 totals 12 residues. The CDR3 region is CASNKPNTEAFF. CDR3 coding DNA: TGTGCCAGCAATAAACCGAACACTGAAGCTTTCTTT.

This sequence joins TRBV7-2 and TRBJ2-7, with D possibly TRBD2 on 5 matching bases. Trimming shortened V by 5 bases and J by 5 bases, and 13 bases separated the two germline ends. This CDR3 spans 13 amino acids. Germline CDR1 is SGHTA and CDR2 is FQGNSA. CDR3: CASSRTGRDEQYF. CDR3 nucleotide sequence: TGTGCCAGCAGCAGGACTGGGCGCGACGAGCAGTACTTC.

This rearrangement joins TRBV7-3 to TRBJ1-1; possibly TRBD1 for D (5 bases). The CDR3 length is 14 residues. Germline V gives CDR1 SGHTA, CDR2 FQGTGA. Trimming removed 5 bases at V and 5 bases at J, with 15 bases between. CDR3 bases: TGTGCCAGCAGCCAGGACGGGACGAGTACTGAAGCTTTCTTT. It encodes CASSQDGTSTEAFF.

This clonotype appeared a few times. This chain connects TRBV20-1 to TRBJ2-1, with 7 bases lining up with TRBD2. Germline V gene sequence: CDR1 DFQATT, CDR2 SNEGSKA (reference sequence). With V trimmed by 5 bases and J by 4 bases, 8 bases remained unmatched. CDR3 length equals 14 residues. The DNA of the CDR3 is TGCAGTGCTTCCGCGGGAGAGCTGTACAATGAGCAGTTCTTC. It encodes CSASAGELYNEQFF.

This clonotype has just a few counts. The V and J genes are TRBV29-1 and TRBJ1-4; TRBD1 is a possible D gene (5 bases). The germline V and J ends were trimmed by 3 bases and 8 bases, with 19 bases remaining between them. Germline lookup yields CDR1 SQVTM and CDR2 ANQGSEA. The CDR3 is 15 amino acids. The CDR3 DNA follows: TGCAGCGTTGATTTCGGTAGGGGCGCAGGGGAAAAACTGTTTTTT. Its protein is CSVDFGRGAGEKLFF.

This clonotype was detected a few times. For the CDR3, the DNA is TGTGCCAGCAGTCGGAGGGTTGGAACTAATGAAAAACTGTTTTTT. It is translated as CASSRRVGTNEKLFF. This chain joins TRBV12-3 or TRBV12-4 and TRBJ1-4; the D is unclear. The CDR3 consists of 15 residues. Trimming cost V 5 bases and J 1 base, with 11 bases left between them.

This clonotype was recorded a few times. The rearrangement links TRBV5-1 to TRBJ1-1; D unclear. Germline CDR1 is SGHRS and CDR2 is YFSETQ. V was shortened by 3 bases and J by 3 bases, with 15 bases between the two germline ends. CDR3 length: 15 amino acids. This CDR3 is CASSSPRDGYTEAFF. The CDR3 DNA is TGCGCCAGCAGCTCACCCCGCGACGGATACACTGAAGCTTTCTTT.

The chain employs TRBV12-3 or TRBV12-4 and TRBJ2-1, with TRBD1 as a possible D gene (5 bases). The CDR3 loop spans 15 amino acids. Trimming removed 5 bases from V and 1 base from J, with 12 bases in between. The CDR3 nucleotides read TGTGCCAGCAGTGTAGAAGGGGTATCCTACAATGAGCAGTTCTTC. This encodes CASSVEGVSYNEQFF.

V usage is TRBV6-2 or TRBV6-3 and J usage is TRBJ1-2, with 7 bases matching TRBD1. This CDR3 has 14 residues. Trimming took 6 bases from V and 4 from J; bases not matched to a gene: 8. Germline CDR1 MNHEY, CDR2 SVGEGT. The CDR3 loop reads CASRRGQDIYGYTF. The CDR3 DNA sequence: TGTGCCAGCAGACGTGGACAGGATATCTATGGCTACACCTTC.

The rearrangement uses TRBV18 and TRBJ2-5; D ambiguous. The CDR3 totals 15 residues. Germline CDR1 KGHSH, CDR2 LQKENI. V shed 0 bases and J shed 4 bases, with 12 bases lying between them. DNA of the CDR3: TGTGCCAGCTCACCACCGGGTGGCTTGAGAGAGACCCAGTACTTC. This gives the protein CASSPPGGLRETQYF.

This clonotype showed up just a few times. The rearrangement links TRBV6-1 to TRBJ1-1, with TRBD1 as a possible D gene (5 bases). CDR1 MNHNS and CDR2 SASEGT come from the germline V gene. The length of the CDR3 is 15 residues. Trimming pared 6 bases from V and 6 bases from J, leaving 20 bases between. CDR3 sequence reads: CASSREGRRLPEAFF. The CDR3 DNA follows: TGTGCCAGCAGCCGCGAGGGGAGGAGATTGCCTGAAGCTTTCTTT.

The gene calls are TRBV11-2 and TRBJ2-1, with 10 bases aligning to TRBD2. Germline V gene data show CDR1 as SGHAT and CDR2 as FQNNGV. With V trimmed by 1 base and J by 8 bases, 8 bases remained unmatched. This CDR3 has 16 amino acids. The CDR3 DNA sequence: TGTGCCAGCAGCTTAGGAGGTCTAGCGGGAGTCCATGAGCAGTTCTTC. It yields the protein CASSLGGLAGVHEQFF.

This clonotype was counted only a few times. The chain recombines TRBV5-1 with TRBJ2-2; TRBD2 matches 13 bases. The V and J ends lost 4 bases and 6 bases, in that order; junction bases with no gene match: 3. The germline CDR1 and CDR2 sequences are SGHRS and YFSETQ. This CDR3 region has 15 residues. The CDR3 DNA follows: TGCGCCAGCAGCCAACTAGCGGGAGGGCCCGGGGAGCTGTTTTTT. Its translation: CASSQLAGGPGELFF. Full variable domain (rest looked up from reference TRBV5-1 and TRBJ2-2): KAGVTQTPRYLIKTRGQQVTLSCSPISGHRSVSWYQQTPGQGLQFLFEYFSETQRNKGNFPGRFSGRQFSNSRSEMNVSTLELGDSALYLCASSQLAGGPGELFFGEGSRLTVL.